This paragraph reports one TCR beta chain. The antigen is not known. The sample originates from a study of long-term antiretroviral therapy in people with HIV. Findings and limits, study-wide: Transplant donor controls retained higher diversity, though diversity increased after ART.

This CDR3 is built from 13 residues. V was shortened by 7 bases and J by 3 bases, with 10 bases between the two germline ends. The germline gives CDR1 MNHNY, CDR2 SVGAGI (reference sequence). Researchers ran immunoSEQ v3.0 at survey level. Method: immunoSEQ multiplex PCR; TCRdb's copy keeps in-frame clones and lacks some. The table has 24,000 or so clones, 85% seen once. Sequencing was performed on unsorted PBMCs, taken 2.3 years after starting antiretroviral therapy. This TCR was sampled from a man in his forties or fifties with HIV. The genes are TRBV6-6 and TRBJ1-5; D is uncertain. This chain's CDR3 is CASIDHDNQPQHF. Here the CDR3 DNA reads TGTGCCAGCATTGACCACGACAATCAGCCCCAGCATTTT.